Shown below are 21 T cell receptor beta chains from a single sample sequenced in a study of blood T cell repertoires in COVID-19. Assay used: immunoSEQ multiplex PCR; TCRdb lists only in-frame clones, some missing. The sample comprises about 230,000 clones, roughly 88% of which are singletons, and roughly 1.4% rests with the top ten. Sequenced input: peripheral blood. The receptor source for this set is a woman in her forties who had recovered from COVID-19.

The chain combines TRBV4-1 with TRBJ2-7; a possible D gene is TRBD1 (5 bases). CDR3 size: 15 residues. Germline CDR1 is MGHRA and CDR2 is YSYEKL. Trimming shortened V by 0 bases and J by 3 bases, and 12 bases separated the two germline ends. The CDR3 DNA is TGCGCCAGCAGCCAAGAGCCAGGGAAAATCTACGAGCAGTACTTC. Its translation: CASSQEPGKIYEQYF.

V and J are TRBV6-2 or TRBV6-3 and TRBJ1-1; a weak D match, TRBD1 (5 bases). Germline CDR1 is MNHEY and CDR2 is SVGEGT. The CDR3 runs to 14 residues. The ends were cut back, 2 bases at V and 5 bases at J, with 12 bases in the middle. CDR3 in DNA: TGTGCCAGCAGTTACCCATCGGGGGGTACTGAAGCTTTCTTT. Its translation is CASSYPSGGTEAFF.

This clone has a single count. J is TRBJ1-5 and V is TRBV7-2; no reliable D call. Per the germline V gene, CDR1 is SGHTA and CDR2 is FQGNSA. The germline V and J ends were trimmed by 3 bases and 3 bases, with 12 bases remaining between them. The CDR3 contains 15 residues. CDR3 residues: CASSFDPGFNQPQHF. The DNA of the CDR3 is TGTGCCAGCAGCTTCGATCCGGGATTCAATCAGCCCCAGCATTTT.

The rearrangement links TRBV9 to TRBJ2-5; 13 bases map to TRBD2. Germline-derived CDR1 and CDR2 are SGDLS and YYNGEE. The CDR3 covers 16 residues. The V segment lost 3 bases and the J segment 4 bases; nucleotides outside the gene matches: 6. The DNA for the CDR3 is TGTGCCAGCAGCGCCCAACTAGCGGGGGGGCTAGAGACCCAGTACTTC. Translation gives CASSAQLAGGLETQYF. The full variable domain, in which reference TRBV9 and TRBJ2-5 provide the parts outside the CDR3, is DSGVTQTPKHLITATGQRVTLRCSPRSGDLSVYWYQQSLDQGLQFLIQYYNGEERAKGNILERFSAQQFPDLHSELNLSSLELGDSALYFCASSAQLAGGLETQYFGPGTRLLVL.

The CDR3 coding sequence is TGTGCCATCCAGGATCAACGAGATGAAAAACTGTTTTTT. It encodes CAIQDQRDEKLFF. This chain links TRBV10-3 with TRBJ1-4; D gene unclear. CDR1 is ENHRY and CDR2 is SYGVKD in the germline V gene. Trimming removed 8 bases at V and 6 bases at J, with 13 bases between. The CDR3 spans 13 residues.

The rearrangement links TRBV5-4 to TRBJ2-3, with 10 bases fitting TRBD2. The CDR3 length is 19 residues. Germline CDR1 is SGHNT and CDR2 is YYREEE (reference sequence). J lost 3 bases, V lost 3 bases, and 16 bases had no gene match. The CDR3 DNA is TGTGCCAGCAGCTCCCGGGGTAGCGGGGGGCCAATTGGGACAGATACGCAGTATTTT. It is translated as CASSSRGSGGPIGTDTQYF.

The J gene is TRBJ2-5, the V gene TRBV7-2, with 7 positions matching TRBD2. V lost 1 base, J lost 2 bases, and 7 bases stayed unmatched. The CDR3 consists of 16 residues. The germline CDR1 and CDR2 sequences are SGHTA and FQGNSA. CDR3 loop: CASSLGSGGGQETQYF. In DNA form, the CDR3 reads TGTGCCAGCAGCTTAGGGTCGGGCGGGGGACAAGAGACCCAGTACTTC.

This clone was seen just once. The chain combines TRBV7-9 with TRBJ2-2; perhaps TRBD2 as D (6 bases). Trimming removed 11 bases from V and 1 base from J, with 14 bases in between. The germline V gene encodes CDR1 SEHNR and CDR2 FQNEAQ (reference sequence). There are 14 residues in the CDR3. CDR3 DNA: TGTGCCCTGCCACGCGGGGTGAACACCGGGGAGCTGTTTTTT. Its protein product is CALPRGVNTGELFF. The complete variable domain, with remaining parts taken from reference TRBV7-9 and TRBJ2-2, reads DTGVSQNPRHKITKRGQNVTFRCDPISEHNRLYWYRQTLGQGPEFLTYFQNEAQLEKSRLLSDRFSAERPKGSFSTLEIQRTEQGDSAMYLCALPRGVNTGELFFGEGSRLTVL.

The rearrangement uses TRBV28 and TRBJ1-4, with no clear D. V was shortened by 6 bases and J by 5 bases, with 13 bases between the two germline ends. CDR1 is MDHEN, CDR2 SYDVKM, per germline. The CDR3 spans 14 residues. The CDR3 protein is CASRVEGANEKLFF. As DNA, the CDR3 is TGTGCCAGCAGGGTAGAGGGCGCGAATGAAAAACTGTTTTTT.

The chain's CDR3 is CASEFEPQNTEAFF. CDR3 coding DNA: TGTGCCAGCGAGTTCGAGCCCCAAAACACTGAAGCTTTCTTT. This chain uses TRBV5-5 with TRBJ1-1; no firm D call. Germline V lookup: CDR1 SGHKS, CDR2 YYEKEE (reference sequence). Trimming shortened V by 7 bases and J by 2 bases, and 15 bases separated the two germline ends. This CDR3 comprises 14 residues.

The rearrangement uses TRBV27 and TRBJ2-7, with TRBD1 matching 10 bases. Germline loops: CDR1 MNHEY, CDR2 SMNVEV (reference sequence). The CDR3 is made up of 14 amino acids. The V segment lost 6 bases and the J segment 4 bases; nucleotides outside the gene matches: 6. The CDR3 region has the DNA TGTGCCAGCAGCAGGACAGGGGGGACGTACGAGCAGTACTTC. It specifies CASSRTGGTYEQYF.

The chain combines TRBV20-1 with TRBJ1-2; D unclear. With 3 bases removed from V and 5 bases from J, the gap between germline ends came to 10 bases. The CDR3 consists of 12 residues. Germline values: CDR1 DFQATT, CDR2 SNEGSKA (reference sequence). The CDR3 protein is CSASTVAYGYTF. The CDR3 DNA follows: TGCAGTGCTAGTACTGTTGCGTATGGCTACACCTTC.

V usage is TRBV18 and J usage is TRBJ1-1; weak D call: TRBD1 (6 bases). V lost 4 bases and J lost 10, with 16 bases in between. Germline V gene data show CDR1 as KGHSH and CDR2 as LQKENI. CDR3 length: 13 amino acids. The CDR3 DNA follows: TGTGCCAGCTCACTAAACAGGGATGGGAGAGCTTTCTTT. Protein product: CASSLNRDGRAFF.

The rearrangement links TRBV5-1 to TRBJ1-6; tentatively, D is TRBD1 (5 bases). The ends were cut back, 0 bases at V and 0 bases at J, with 13 bases in the middle. There are 18 residues in the CDR3. The germline gives CDR1 SGHRS, CDR2 YFSETQ. CDR3 residues: CASSLALTDSSYNSPLHF. In nucleotides, the CDR3 is TGCGCCAGCAGCTTGGCCCTGACAGACAGCTCCTATAATTCACCCCTCCACTTT.

With respect to this clone: Compared with germline, one end of the junction differs, possibly owing to a read error. The chain combines TRBV3-1 (or the pseudogene TRBV3-2) with TRBJ2-7; maybe TRBD2 (6 bases). CDR1 LGHDT and CDR2 YNNKEL come from the germline V gene (reference sequence). The CDR3 has 12 amino acids. DNA for the CDR3: TGTGCCAGCAGCCAAGGGGAGGCAGTGAGTGACTTC. Translated: CASSQGEAVSDF.

The chain employs TRBV23-1 and TRBJ2-5; D is perhaps TRBD1 (6 bases). TRBV23-1 is identified as an open reading frame with a role that is uncertain. The ends were cut back, 3 bases at V and 13 bases at J, with 21 bases in the middle. The CDR3 is 14 residues long. CDR3 sequence (DNA): TGCGCCAGCAGTCATTCCGGACAGAGCACACGCCTGTACTTC. Amino acids: CASSHSGQSTRLYF.

This clone was detected a few times. The chain joins TRBV18 to TRBJ2-7; TRBD2 is a possible D gene (5 bases). V lost 4 bases and J lost 7, with 14 bases in between. The CDR3 is made up of 13 amino acids. CDR1 and CDR2 from the germline V gene are KGHSH and LQKENI. The CDR3 DNA is TGTGCCAGCTCACAGTCAGCCCGAGGGGAGCAGTACTTC. This gives the protein CASSQSARGEQYF.

The CDR3 spells CASSTGQTLNTEAFF. CDR3 bases: TGTGCCAGTAGTACAGGACAGACATTGAACACTGAAGCTTTCTTT. The rearrangement links TRBV19 to TRBJ1-1; a weak D match, TRBD1 (6 bases). V gave up 4 bases and J gave up 0 bases, with 12 bases separating them. Germline assignment: CDR1 LNHDA and CDR2 SQIVND (reference sequence). The CDR3 contains 15 residues.

This rearrangement joins TRBV3-1 (or the pseudogene TRBV3-2) to TRBJ1-1, with D maybe TRBD1 (5 bases). V lost 3 bases and J lost 4, with 12 bases in between. The CDR3 is made up of 14 amino acids. The germline V gene has CDR1 LGHDT and CDR2 YNNKEL (reference sequence). In DNA form, the CDR3 reads TGTGCCAGCAGCCAGGCCCGGAGGGGCACTGAAGCTTTCTTT. It codes for CASSQARRGTEAFF.

The J gene is TRBJ2-3, the V gene TRBV14; D is unresolved. Germline CDR1 and CDR2: SGHDN and FVKESK. V was trimmed by 1 base and J by 1 base, leaving 9 bases between them. The CDR3 length is 15 residues. CDR3 in DNA: TGTGCCAGCAGCCAAGCTTGGGCTGGCACAGATACGCAGTATTTT. Amino acid sequence: CASSQAWAGTDTQYF.

The chain links TRBV27 to TRBJ2-2; 10 nucleotides line up with TRBD1. The V segment lost 6 bases and the J segment 3 bases; nucleotides outside the gene matches: 7. Germline loops: CDR1 MNHEY, CDR2 SMNVEV (reference sequence). The CDR3 runs to 16 residues. CDR3 residues: CASRVSGTGDTGELFF. The CDR3 DNA reads TGTGCCAGCAGGGTTTCCGGGACAGGGGACACCGGGGAGCTGTTTTTT.